These 14 T cell receptor beta chains came from one sample sequenced in a study of blood T cell repertoires in COVID-19. Some clones are missing from TCRdb's copy, which holds only in-frame ones; the method was immunoSEQ multiplex PCR. Among 200,000 to 300,000 clones listed, 70% to 90% were seen once. Sequencing used PBMCs or T cells enriched from blood (not recorded which). These receptors were obtained from a woman in her 40s with acute COVID-19.

The J gene is TRBJ2-1, the V gene TRBV19; 10 bases are a match to TRBD2. V gave up 2 bases and J gave up 1 base; unmatched junction bases: 5. The CDR3 spans 17 residues. Germline CDR1 and CDR2: LNHDA and SQIVND (reference sequence). CDR3: CASSIIAGGGSYNEQFF. The CDR3 DNA follows: TGTGCCAGTAGTATAATAGCGGGAGGTGGGTCCTACAATGAGCAGTTCTTC.

A few counts support this clone. This sequence joins TRBV24-1 and TRBJ2-5; weak D call: TRBD2 (6 bases). This CDR3 spans 21 amino acids. Per the germline V gene, CDR1 is KGHDR and CDR2 is SFDVKD. Deletions cut 6 bases from V and 5 bases from J, with 36 bases between. This CDR3 is CATSTTPRAGRRDFAPETQYF. Here the CDR3 DNA reads TGTGCCACCAGTACCACTCCCAGGGCAGGGAGGAGGGACTTTGCGCCGGAGACCCAGTACTTC.

The V and J genes are TRBV10-3 and TRBJ2-1, with 8 positions matching TRBD2. CDR3 length: 14 amino acids. V gave up 7 bases and J gave up 8 bases; unmatched junction bases: 10. Germline CDR1 ENHRY, CDR2 SYGVKD. CDR3 nucleotides: TGTGCCATCAACCCGACTCGAGCGGGAGATGAGCAGTTCTTC. Encoded protein: CAINPTRAGDEQFF.

This clone was counted only a few times. The V gene is TRBV2, the J gene TRBJ1-5; 9 positions match TRBD1. The V segment lost 7 bases and the J segment 7 bases; nucleotides outside the gene matches: 5. The CDR3 has 13 residues. Per germline, CDR1 SNHLY and CDR2 FYNNEI. The CDR3 DNA reads as TGTGCCAGCAATAGGGACAGGGAACAGCCCCAGCATTTT. Amino acid sequence: CASNRDREQPQHF.

The rearrangement joins TRBV3-1 (or the pseudogene TRBV3-2) to TRBJ1-2; 8 bases align to TRBD1. Per the germline V gene, CDR1 is LGHDT and CDR2 is YNNKEL (reference sequence). Trimming cost V 1 base and J 3 bases; bases outside gene matches: 10. There are 17 residues in the CDR3. The chain's CDR3 is CASSQGTGRWWDYGYTF. The CDR3 DNA reads as TGTGCCAGCAGCCAAGGGACAGGGAGGTGGTGGGACTATGGCTACACCTTC.

In regard to this clone: The junction does not match germline at one end; this may be a read error. The chain links TRBV28 to TRBJ2-7; D uncertain. The V gene's germline CDR1 is MDHEN and CDR2 SYDVKM. CDR3 length: 13 amino acids. The CDR3 DNA sequence: TGTGCCAGCGGTTTATCCAGTTTTTACGAGCAGTACTTC. Translated, it gives CASGLSSFYEQYF.

The chain recombines TRBV6-5 with TRBJ1-5, with D tentatively TRBD1 (5 bases). Germline V gene lookup returns CDR1 MNHEY and CDR2 SVGAGI. The CDR3 runs to 14 residues. V was cut by 5 bases and J by 1 base, with 9 bases left in between. CDR3 DNA: TGTGCCAGCAGTACTCAGGGAAGCAATCAGCCCCAGCATTTT. Residues: CASSTQGSNQPQHF.

This clone was seen a single time. The V call is TRBV12-3 or TRBV12-4, the J call TRBJ2-4; tentative D call: TRBD1 (6 bases). V was trimmed by 6 bases and J by 4 bases, leaving 10 bases between them. CDR3 size: 13 residues. CDR3 coding DNA: TGTGCCAGCAGAGTACAGGGTAAAAACATTCAGTACTTC. Translated, it gives CASRVQGKNIQYF.

The chain combines TRBV7-9 with TRBJ1-5; D is ambiguous. Deletions cut 5 bases from V and 3 bases from J, with 5 bases between. This CDR3 region has 12 residues. The germline V gene has CDR1 SEHNR and CDR2 FQNEAQ (reference sequence). The CDR3 protein is CASSNSNQPQHF. CDR3 coding DNA: TGTGCCAGCAGCAACTCCAATCAGCCCCAGCATTTT. Filled out from reference TRBV7-9 and TRBJ1-5, the complete variable domain reads DTGVSQNPRHKITKRGQNVTFRCDPISEHNRLYWYRQTLGQGPEFLTYFQNEAQLEKSRLLSDRFSAERPKGSFSTLEIQRTEQGDSAMYLCASSNSNQPQHFGDGTRLSIL.

The chain uses TRBV28 and TRBJ2-3, with D possibly TRBD1 on 5 matching bases. Germline lookup yields CDR1 MDHEN and CDR2 SYDVKM. The CDR3 is made up of 14 amino acids. V dropped 10 bases and J dropped 4 bases, with 18 bases sitting between them. The CDR3 DNA is TGTGCCACCTCGGACACCCGTAGATCAGATACGCAGTATTTT. This sequence encodes CATSDTRRSDTQYF.

The count of this clone is one. V and J are TRBV29-1 and TRBJ2-1, with a possible D match to TRBD1 (6 bases). The V gene's germline CDR1 is SQVTM and CDR2 ANQGSEA. The V gene lost 6 bases and the J gene lost 0 bases, with 15 bases spanning the gap. The length of the CDR3 is 15 residues. Written as DNA, the CDR3 is TGCAGCGTCGCACAGGGATCCAGCTCCTACAATGAGCAGTTCTTC. It translates to CSVAQGSSSYNEQFF.

The rearrangement links TRBV10-3 to TRBJ2-7, with 9 bases identical to TRBD1. The CDR3 consists of 16 residues. The V gene end was trimmed by 4 bases and the J gene end by 1 base; junction bases not matched to a gene: 8. Per the germline V gene, CDR1 is ENHRY and CDR2 is SYGVKD. In DNA form, the CDR3 reads TGTGCCATCAGTGCGAACCCGGGACAGGGTTCCTACGAGCAGTACTTC. It translates to CAISANPGQGSYEQYF.

The V and J genes are TRBV5-5 and TRBJ1-4, with 9 bases identical to TRBD1. The CDR3 length is 15 residues. Germline-derived CDR1 and CDR2 are SGHKS and YYEKEE (reference sequence). V dropped 0 bases and J dropped 14; count of bases not matched to a gene: 11. The CDR3 region has the DNA TGTGCCAGCAGCTTGGAGGGACAGGGAATTGGGAAGCTGTTTTTT. Amino acid sequence: CASSLEGQGIGKLFF. The whole variable domain, remainder taken from reference TRBV5-5 and TRBJ1-4, is DAGVTQSPTHLIKTRGQQVTLRCSPISGHKSVSWYQQVLGQGPQFIFQYYEKEERGRGNFPDRFSARQFPNYSSELNVNALLLGDSALYLCASSLEGQGIGKLFFGSGTQLSVL.

The genes are TRBV6-5 and TRBJ1-1; 7 bases fit TRBD1. Trimming cost V 6 bases and J 0 bases; bases outside gene matches: 4. CDR3 length equals 14 residues. The germline gives CDR1 MNHEY, CDR2 SVGAGI. The CDR3 nucleotides are TGTGCCAGCAGAGGGACAGCCATGAACACTGAAGCTTTCTTT. Amino acids: CASRGTAMNTEAFF.